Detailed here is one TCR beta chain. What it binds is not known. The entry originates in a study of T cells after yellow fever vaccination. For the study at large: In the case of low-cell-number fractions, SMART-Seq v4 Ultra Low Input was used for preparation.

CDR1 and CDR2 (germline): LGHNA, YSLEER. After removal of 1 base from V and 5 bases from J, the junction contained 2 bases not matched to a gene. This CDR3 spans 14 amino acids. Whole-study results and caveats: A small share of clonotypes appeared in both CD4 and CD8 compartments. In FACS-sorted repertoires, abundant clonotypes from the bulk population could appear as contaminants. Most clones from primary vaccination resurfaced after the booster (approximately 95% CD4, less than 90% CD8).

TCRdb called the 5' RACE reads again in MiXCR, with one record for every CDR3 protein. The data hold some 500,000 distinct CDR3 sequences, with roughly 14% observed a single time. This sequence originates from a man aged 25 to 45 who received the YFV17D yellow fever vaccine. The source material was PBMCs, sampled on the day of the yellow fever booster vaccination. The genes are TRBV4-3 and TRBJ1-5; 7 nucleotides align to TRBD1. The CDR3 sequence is CASSQATGYQPQHF. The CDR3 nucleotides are TGCGCCAGCAGCCAAGCGACAGGGTATCAGCCCCAGCATTTT.